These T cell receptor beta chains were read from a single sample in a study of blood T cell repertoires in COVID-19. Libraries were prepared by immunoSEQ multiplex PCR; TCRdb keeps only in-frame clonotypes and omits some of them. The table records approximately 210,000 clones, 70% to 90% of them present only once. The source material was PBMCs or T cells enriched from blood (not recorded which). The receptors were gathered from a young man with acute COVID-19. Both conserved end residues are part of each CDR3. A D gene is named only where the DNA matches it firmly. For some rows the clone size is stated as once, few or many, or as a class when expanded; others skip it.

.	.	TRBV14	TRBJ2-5	CASSPFARETQYF	TGTGCCAGCAGCCCATTCGCGAGGGAGACCCAGTACTTC
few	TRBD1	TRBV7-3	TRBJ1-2	CASRDGTARELNYGYTF	TGTGCCAGCAGAGACGGGACAGCCCGGGAACTTAACTATGGCTACACCTTC
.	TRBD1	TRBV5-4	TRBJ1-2	CASSRQGAYGYTF	TGTGCCAGCAGCCGACAGGGTGCCTATGGCTACACCTTC
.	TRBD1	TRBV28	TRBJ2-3	CASSSSQGAWDTQYF	TGTGCCAGCAGTTCGTCACAGGGGGCGTGGGATACGCAGTATTTT
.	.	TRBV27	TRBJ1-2	CASSFQTGSLTF	TGTGCCAGCAGTTTCCAGACAGGTTCCTTAACCTTC
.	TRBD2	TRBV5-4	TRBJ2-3	CASSASGGSTDTQYF	TGTGCCAGCAGTGCGAGCGGGGGGAGCACAGATACGCAGTATTTT
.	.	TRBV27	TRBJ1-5	CASSPGHPNQPQHF	TGTGCCAGCAGTCCGGGACACCCCAATCAGCCCCAGCATTTT
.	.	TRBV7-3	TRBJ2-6	CASSLKSEGRVAGANVLTF	TGTGCCAGCAGCTTAAAATCCGAAGGCAGGGTAGCTGGGGCCAACGTCCTGACTTTC
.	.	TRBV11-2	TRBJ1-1	CASSLLTGGTEAFF	TGTGCCAGCAGCTTATTAACGGGAGGGACTGAAGCTTTCTTT
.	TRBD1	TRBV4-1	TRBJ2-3	CASSQAGRTGKKADTQYF	TGCGCCAGCAGCCAAGCCGGTAGGACAGGGAAGAAGGCAGATACGCAGTATTTT
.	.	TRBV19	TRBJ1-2	CASSIGAGFPGYTF	TGTGCCAGTAGTATAGGGGCAGGGTTCCCTGGCTACACCTTC
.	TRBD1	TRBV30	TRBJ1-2	CAWKFDRGYGYTF	TGTGCCTGGAAGTTTGACAGGGGGTATGGCTACACCTTC
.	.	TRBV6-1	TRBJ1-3	CASSEAPGNTIYF	TGTGCCAGCAGTGAAGCCCCGGGAAACACCATATATTTT
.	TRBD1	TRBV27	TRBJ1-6	CASSPQTGAKSPLHF	TGTGCCAGCAGTCCTCAGACAGGGGCAAAATCACCCCTCCACTTT
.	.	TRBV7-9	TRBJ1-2	CASSPGTGSGYTF	TGTGCCAGCAGCCCGGGAACCGGTAGTGGCTACACCTTC
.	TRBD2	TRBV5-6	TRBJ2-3	CASSLGLAVISTDTQYF	TGTGCCAGCAGCTTGGGACTAGCGGTCATTAGCACAGATACGCAGTATTTT
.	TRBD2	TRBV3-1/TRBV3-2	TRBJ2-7	CASSQDLGGEEQYF	TGTGCCAGCAGCCAAGATCTCGGGGGGGAAGAGCAGTACTTC
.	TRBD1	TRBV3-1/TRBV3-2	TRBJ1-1	CASSYRGYTEAFF	TGTGCCAGCAGCTACAGGGGGTACACTGAAGCTTTCTTT
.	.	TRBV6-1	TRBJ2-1	CASSEAHEWGGYEQFF	TGTGCCAGCAGTGAAGCCCACGAGTGGGGGGGCTATGAGCAGTTCTTC
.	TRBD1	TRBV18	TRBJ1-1	CASSPPSTGAHTEAFF	TGTGCCAGCTCACCGCCAAGTACAGGGGCCCACACTGAAGCTTTCTTT
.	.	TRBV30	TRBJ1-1	CAWLGLGGGEAFF	TGTGCCTGGTTGGGATTAGGCGGGGGTGAAGCTTTCTTT
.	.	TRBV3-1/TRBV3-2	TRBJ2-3	CASSQDGAAVDTQYF	TGTGCCAGCAGCCAAGATGGCGCGGCGGTAGATACGCAGTATTTT
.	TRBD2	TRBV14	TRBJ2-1	CASSQSRGGFYNEQFF	TGTGCCAGCAGCCAAAGTCGGGGGGGCTTCTACAATGAGCAGTTCTTC
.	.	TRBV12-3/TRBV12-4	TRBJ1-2	CASSFGVEGYTF	TGTGCCAGCAGTTTCGGGGTAGAGGGCTACACCTTC
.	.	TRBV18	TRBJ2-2	CASSPARGNTGELFF	TGTGCCAGCTCACCAGCGCGGGGTAACACCGGGGAGCTGTTTTTT
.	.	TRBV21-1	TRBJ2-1	CAPRWNNEQFF	TGTGCCCCGAGGTGGAACAATGAGCAGTTCTTC
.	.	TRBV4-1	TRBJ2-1	CASSLRASEQSSYNEQFF	TGCGCCAGCAGCCTCCGAGCTAGCGAACAGAGCTCCTACAATGAGCAGTTCTTC
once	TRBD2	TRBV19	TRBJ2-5	CASSITSAKTQYF	TGTGCCAGTAGTATAACTAGCGCGAAGACCCAGTACTTC
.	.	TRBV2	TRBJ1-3	CASRLLAENTIYF	TGTGCCAGCCGATTACTAGCGGAGAACACCATATATTTT
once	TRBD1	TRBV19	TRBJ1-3	CASEDRARGNTIYF	TGTGCCAGTGAGGACAGGGCTCGAGGAAACACCATATATTTT
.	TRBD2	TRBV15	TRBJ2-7	CATTGGVSYEQYF	TGTGCCACTACGGGGGGTGTTTCCTACGAGCAGTACTTC
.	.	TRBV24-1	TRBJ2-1	CATSTGNLNYNEQFF	TGTGCCACCAGTACGGGGAACCTTAACTACAATGAGCAGTTCTTC
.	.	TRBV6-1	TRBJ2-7	CASSEARGSPYEQYF	TGTGCCAGCAGTGAAGCCCGGGGGAGTCCCTACGAGCAGTACTTC
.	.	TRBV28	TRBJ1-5	CASRMSGNQPQHF	TGTGCCAGCAGAATGAGTGGCAATCAGCCCCAGCATTTT
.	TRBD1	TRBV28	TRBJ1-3	CASSWTGHSGNTIYF	TGTGCCAGCAGTTGGACAGGTCACTCTGGAAACACCATATATTTT
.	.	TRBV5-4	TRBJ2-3	CASSLESSSMADTQYF	TGTGCCAGCAGCTTGGAGTCTAGCTCCATGGCAGATACGCAGTATTTT
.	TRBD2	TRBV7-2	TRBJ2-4	CASSFQRGGNIQYF	TGTGCCAGCAGCTTCCAGCGGGGGGGAAACATTCAGTACTTC
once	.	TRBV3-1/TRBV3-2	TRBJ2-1	CASSPSGTRSPRGQFF	TGTGCCAGCAGCCCAAGCGGGACAAGGTCCCCCCGTGGGCAGTTCTTC
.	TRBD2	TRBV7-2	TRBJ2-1	CASSLLAGGVYNEQFF	TGTGCCAGCAGCTTATTAGCGGGGGGGGTTTACAATGAGCAGTTCTTC
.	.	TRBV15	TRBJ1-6	CATSLQGGGSPLHF	TGTGCCACCAGCTTACAAGGCGGGGGCTCACCCCTCCACTTT